A single TCR beta chain is shown here with its context. Antigen unknown. Only in-frame clones appear in the TCRdb table, and some are missing; sequencing was by immunoSEQ multiplex PCR. The sample holds 90,000 or so clones, roughly nine tenths seen once. The timepoints at which blood was sampled were baseline, cycle 4 day 1, and cycle 7 day 1. This specimen comes from a study of OX40 agonist ivuxolimab in advanced cancers. Study-wide points: Antigen specificity remained undetermined for the expanded peripheral T cells.

J was trimmed by 8 bases and V by 4 bases; bases with no gene match: 5. Germline V gene lookup returns CDR1 WSHSY and CDR2 SAAADI. This CDR3 contains 15 residues. The V gene is TRBV10-2, the J gene TRBJ1-6, with TRBD1 matching over 10 bases. The specimen comprised CD4+ or CD8+ T cells sorted from blood, sampled in a trial of the OX40 agonist ivuxolimab. This sequence originates from an adult with an advanced solid tumor such as melanoma, head and neck, liver or kidney cancer. For the CDR3, the DNA is TGCGCCAGCAGTGGCCCAGGGACAGGGGATTCACCCCTCCACTTT. Its translation is CASSGPGTGDSPLHF.